This T cell receptor beta chain is from a study of blood T cell repertoires in COVID-19. Background on the study: Samples representing acute and convalescent COVID-19 were sourced from the United States, Italy and Spain.

Trimming shortened V by 9 bases and J by 7 bases, and 10 bases separated the two germline ends. Germline CDR1 and CDR2: MNHEY and SMNVEV (reference sequence). The CDR3 is 11 amino acids. In the study's own analysis: Quantification of nucleated cells was approximated via reference gene primer amplification. Using immunoSEQ multiplex PCR, the repertoire was profiled, and TCRdb retains in-frame clones only, with some absent. Clonal size and the V and J genes are those of that table, whereas D and trimming came from the DNA. The table records 300,000 to 400,000 clones, about 90% of them present only once.

The chain has TRBV27 and TRBJ1-5, with D hard to call. The source material was PBMCs or T cells enriched from blood (not recorded which). The origin of this receptor is a young man who had recovered from COVID-19. CDR3 nucleotides: TGTGCCAGGATGGAGGGACAGCCCCAGCATTTT. Residues: CARMEGQPQHF.